This T cell receptor beta chain was sequenced for a study of cytomegalovirus exposure and HLA in healthy donors. Vbeta (60) and Jbeta (13) primers were used in the PCR. The protocol was immunoSEQ multiplex PCR, while the TCRdb copy is restricted to in-frame clones and leaves out a portion. This sample has roughly 71,000 clones, with approximately 60% found just once. The clonotype originates from a man under 40 in good health and CMV-seronegative. Sequenced: PBMCs.

This CDR3 is CSAKRGASSGNTIYF. The CDR3 bases are TGCAGCGCCAAACGTGGGGCCAGCTCTGGAAACACCATATATTTT. This sequence joins TRBV29-1 and TRBJ1-3, with a possible D match to TRBD1 (5 bases). Trimming removed 7 bases at V and 0 bases at J, with 16 bases between. CDR3 length: 15 amino acids. CDR1 is SQVTM and CDR2 is ANQGSEA in the germline V gene. The full variable domain, its missing parts supplied by reference TRBV29-1 and TRBJ1-3, is SAVISQKPSRDICQRGTSLTIQCQVDSQVTMMFWYRQQPGQSLTLIATANQGSEATYESGFVIDKFPISRPNLTFSTLTVSNMSPEDSSIYLCSAKRGASSGNTIYFGEGSWLTVV.